The 32 T cell receptor beta chains in this list originate from one sample, sequenced in a study of T cell repertoires in cytomegalovirus infection (dated by TCRdb to between 2018 and 2021). Their recognized antigens are unknown. Sample treatment or condition, as interpreted from the label and publication: in vitro stimulation with specific CMV peptide epitopes to enrich CMV-specific T cells. TCRdb names Illumina HiSeq 1500 as the instrument used. The raw public data were reprocessed by TCRdb itself: fastp quality trimming at Q25, MiXCR clonotype calling, in-frame beta chains only. Entries that share a CDR3 protein sequence are merged under the most common genes and DNA. The sample table contains more than 250,000 distinct CDR3 sequences; only one count was recorded for 25% of them. The ten top clones hold more than 10% of the sample. Material: cultured PBMCs, obtained from culture after CMV antigen stimulation. Receptors were obtained from a human donor in good health (CMV status not recorded). Some clones in this sample may be carry-over from other donors' samples.

The V call is TRBV7-9, the J call TRBJ2-7; D gene unclear. There are 15 residues in the CDR3. V lost 2 bases, J lost 3 bases, and 14 bases lay in between. Germline loops: CDR1 SEHNR, CDR2 FQNEAQ (reference sequence). The CDR3 nucleotides are TGTGCCAGCAGCTTAATGGGGTCCCCTTTCTACGAGCAGTACGTC. Amino acids: CASSLMGSPFYEQYV.

The CDR3, as DNA: TGTGCCATCAGTGAGGGCAGCTCCTACGAGCAGTACGTC. Amino acids: CAISEGSSYEQYV. The rearrangement links TRBV10-3 to TRBJ2-7; D gene unclear. CDR1 is ENHRY and CDR2 is SYGVKD in the germline V gene. The CDR3 runs 13 residues. Trimming left V 2 bases short and J 0 bases short, with 5 bases between.

V and J are TRBV7-2 and TRBJ2-5; D uncertain. CDR3 length equals 16 residues. The V end was cut by 0 bases, the J end by 4 bases, with 15 bases between. Per the germline V gene, CDR1 is SGHTA and CDR2 is FQGNSA. CDR3 bases: TGTGCCAGCAGCTTAGCCCCTACCCACGGTTCAGAGACCCAGTACTTC. It translates to CASSLAPTHGSETQYF.

This clonotype was seen repeatedly, ten times or more. The CDR3 DNA reads TGTGCCAGCAGCCCCAGGGCGCTCTCCTACAATGAGCAGTTCTTC. Translating gives CASSPRALSYNEQFF. The chain links TRBV7-8 to TRBJ2-1; D is perhaps TRBD1 (5 bases). Germline CDR1 is SGHVS and CDR2 is FQNEAQ. Trimming removed 5 bases at V and 0 bases at J, with 11 bases between. This CDR3 has 15 amino acids.

The CDR3 here is CASSSTGGGETQYF. In DNA form, the CDR3 reads TGTGCCAGCAGCTCGACAGGGGGTGGAGAGACCCAGTACTTC. The gene calls are TRBV5-4 and TRBJ2-5; the match to TRBD1 covers 9 bases. Trimming at V came to 3 bases and at J to 4 bases, leaving 4 bases not matched to a gene. This CDR3 is 14 amino acids long. Germline values: CDR1 SGHNT, CDR2 YYREEE (reference sequence).

This clonotype has ten or more counts. V gene TRBV7-2 combines with J gene TRBJ2-2, with unresolved D. CDR3 length: 13 amino acids. Trimming left V 5 bases short and J 2 bases short, with 6 bases between. Looked up from germline, CDR1 is SGHTA and CDR2 is FQGNSA. For the CDR3, the DNA is TGTGCCAGCAGCCGAGACAACACCGGGGAGCTGTTTTTT. It codes for CASSRDNTGELFF. Complete variable domain (other parts from reference TRBV7-2 and TRBJ2-2): GAGVSQSPSNKVTEKGKDVELRCDPISGHTALYWYRQSLGQGLEFLIYFQGNSAPDKSGLPSDRFSAERTGGSVSTLTIQRTQQEDSAVYLCASSRDNTGELFFGEGSRLTVL.

This clonotype was seen a few times. The J gene is TRBJ1-1, the V gene TRBV6-1; 8 positions match TRBD1. Germline values: CDR1 MNHNS, CDR2 SASEGT. J lost 6 bases, V lost 6 bases, and 9 bases had no gene match. CDR3 length: 14 residues. CDR3 nucleotide sequence: TGTGCCAGCAGCCGGACCGGACAGGGCCCTGAAGCTTTCTTT. It encodes CASSRTGQGPEAFF.

This clonotype was seen a handful of times. CDR3 amino acids: CASKRDFSEKLFF. The CDR3 DNA is TGTGCCAGCAAGAGGGACTTTAGTGAAAAACTGTTTTTT. J is TRBJ1-4 and V is TRBV6-5, with a tentative D call TRBD1 (5 bases). The CDR3 runs 13 residues. Germline V CDR1 and CDR2: MNHEY, SVGAGI. The germline V and J ends were trimmed by 7 bases and 7 bases, with 13 bases remaining between them.

This chain's CDR3 is CASSLPRIGAQETQYF. In nucleotides, the CDR3 is TGTGCCAGCAGCTTACCCCGGATTGGAGCCCAAGAGACCCAGTACTTC. The V and J genes are TRBV7-4 and TRBJ2-5; no clear D gene. CDR1 is SGHVT and CDR2 is SQSDAQ in the germline V gene. The V and J ends lost 2 bases and 1 base respectively, with 14 bases between them. This CDR3 spans 16 amino acids.

This clonotype was detected only a few times. The chain employs TRBV7-9 and TRBJ2-7; TRBD2 aligns across 11 bases. The CDR3 runs to 17 residues. Germline values: CDR1 SEHNR, CDR2 FQNEAQ (reference sequence). Unmatched junction bases numbered 8, after V lost 1 base and J lost 3 bases. CDR3 region: CASSLVLATSGIYEQYF. The DNA for the CDR3 is TGTGCCAGCAGCTTAGTCCTCGCGACTAGCGGGATCTACGAGCAGTACTTC.

This chain links TRBV25-1 with TRBJ2-1; TRBD2 matches 10 bases. In germline, CDR1 is MGHDK, CDR2 SYGVNS. This CDR3 spans 17 amino acids. The V and J ends lost 10 bases and 1 base, in that order; junction bases with no gene match: 13. The CDR3 sequence is CATQGGLAGVSYNEQFF. DNA of the CDR3: TGTGCCACCCAGGGAGGGCTAGCGGGAGTATCCTACAATGAGCAGTTCTTC. Using reference TRBV25-1 and TRBJ2-1 for the parts outside the CDR3, the full variable domain is EADIYQTPRYLVIGTGKKITLECSQTMGHDKMYWYQQDPGMELHLIHYSYGVNSTEKGDLSSESTVSRIRTEHFPLTLESARPSHTSQYLCATQGGLAGVSYNEQFFGPGTRLTVL.

This clonotype was observed a few times. V gene TRBV28 combines with J gene TRBJ2-2; perhaps TRBD2 as D (5 bases). V gave up 3 bases and J gave up 3 bases, with 8 bases separating them. The length of the CDR3 is 14 residues. The germline V gene has CDR1 MDHEN and CDR2 SYDVKM. CDR3 nucleotide sequence: TGTGCCAGCAGTTTGCGGGCTGACACCGGGGAGCTGTTTTTT. Encoded protein: CASSLRADTGELFF.

V usage is TRBV2 and J usage is TRBJ2-7, with TRBD2 identical over 7 bases. The germline V gene encodes CDR1 SNHLY and CDR2 FYNNEI. V lost 6 bases to trimming and J lost 6 bases; unmatched junction nucleotides: 5. This CDR3 comprises 12 residues. CDR3 in amino acids: CASSVTSAEQYV. CDR3 DNA: TGTGCCAGCAGCGTAACTAGCGCCGAGCAGTACGTC.

This chain joins TRBV2 and TRBJ1-5; unclear D gene. Germline V gene lookup returns CDR1 SNHLY and CDR2 FYNNEI. Trimming left V 2 bases short and J 6 bases short, with 14 bases between. The CDR3 is 15 amino acids. CDR3 residues: CASSELGSTGQPQHF. The CDR3 DNA reads as TGTGCCAGCAGTGAATTGGGGTCCACTGGTCAGCCCCAGCATTTT.

The table lists this clonotype with many counts. The rearrangement joins TRBV27 to TRBJ1-2; 8 bases are a match to TRBD1. The CDR3 runs 13 residues. Germline V gene lookup returns CDR1 MNHEY and CDR2 SMNVEV (reference sequence). The V gene end was trimmed by 5 bases and the J gene end by 5 bases; junction bases not matched to a gene: 4. In DNA, the CDR3 is TGTGCCAGCAGTACCGACAGGGGTTATGGCTACACCTTC. Protein: CASSTDRGYGYTF.

This clonotype was counted a few times. The chain employs TRBV20-1 and TRBJ2-1, with TRBD2 identical over 10 bases. Trimming removed 3 bases from V and 5 bases from J; junction bases left unmatched: 4. CDR3 length: 14 residues. Per germline, CDR1 DFQATT and CDR2 SNEGSKA (reference sequence). The CDR3 sequence is CSASKSGRDNEQFF. The CDR3 DNA follows: TGCAGTGCTAGTAAAAGCGGGAGGGACAATGAGCAGTTCTTC.

V and J are TRBV2 and TRBJ1-1; 8 nucleotides align to TRBD1. This CDR3 comprises 18 residues. With V trimmed by 7 bases and J by 4 bases, 20 bases remained unmatched. CDR1 SNHLY and CDR2 FYNNEI come from the germline V gene. CDR3 amino acids: CASTTHRAGGRRSTEAFF. The CDR3 DNA sequence: TGTGCCAGCACCACCCACCGGGCAGGGGGCCGGCGGAGCACTGAAGCTTTCTTT. The variable domain in full, with the rest retrieved from reference TRBV2 and TRBJ1-1, is EPEVTQTPSHQVTQMGQEVILRCVPISNHLYFYWYRQILGQKVEFLVSFYNNEISEKSEIFDDQFSVERPDGSNFTLKIRSTKLEDSAMYFCASTTHRAGGRRSTEAFFGQGTRLTVV.

This chain uses TRBV7-2 with TRBJ2-5; 8 nucleotides align to TRBD1. Trimming took 6 bases from V and 4 from J; bases not matched to a gene: 7. The CDR3 sequence is 14 residues long. Germline V gene lookup returns CDR1 SGHTA and CDR2 FQGNSA. CDR3 nucleotide sequence: TGTGCCAGCAGTCGGACAGGGTGGGGAGAGACCCAGTACTTC. Protein: CASSRTGWGETQYF. The full variable domain, completed using reference TRBV7-2 and TRBJ2-5, is GAGVSQSPSNKVTEKGKDVELRCDPISGHTALYWYRQSLGQGLEFLIYFQGNSAPDKSGLPSDRFSAERTGGSVSTLTIQRTQQEDSAVYLCASSRTGWGETQYFGPGTRLLVL.

This chain links TRBV12-5 with TRBJ1-5; 8 bases map to TRBD1. CDR1 LGHNT and CDR2 FRNRAP come from the germline V gene. Unmatched junction bases numbered 4, after V lost 3 bases and J lost 3 bases. The length of the CDR3 is 15 residues. This chain's CDR3 is CASGFSDRDNQPQHF. The DNA of the CDR3 is TGTGCTAGTGGTTTTTCGGACAGGGACAATCAGCCCCAGCATTTT. The variable domain in full, with the rest retrieved from reference TRBV12-5 and TRBJ1-5, is DARVTQTPRHKVTEMGQEVTMRCQPILGHNTVFWYRQTMMQGLELLAYFRNRAPLDDSGMPKDRFSAEMPDATLATLKIQPSEPRDSAVYFCASGFSDRDNQPQHFGDGTRLSIL.

This chain connects TRBV6-2 or TRBV6-3 to TRBJ1-2, with D possibly being TRBD1 (5 bases). Between the trimmed V and J ends, which lost 6 bases and 4 bases, there was a span of 24 bases. This CDR3 is 17 amino acids long. Germline V gene data show CDR1 as MNHEY and CDR2 as SVGEGT. The CDR3 spells CASSSTRTLNTLYGYTF. In DNA form, the CDR3 reads TGTGCCAGCAGCTCCACCCGGACACTAAACACACTCTATGGCTACACCTTC.

This clonotype was picked up a small number of times. V and J are TRBV7-9 and TRBJ1-5; 8 positions agree with TRBD1. From germline, CDR1 is SEHNR and CDR2 FQNEAQ (reference sequence). The CDR3 runs to 16 residues. After removal of 0 bases from V and 7 bases from J, the junction contained 8 bases not matched to a gene. CDR3 residues: CASSLAISQGAQPQHF. The CDR3 coding sequence is TGTGCCAGCAGCTTAGCAATTTCCCAGGGGGCACAGCCCCAGCATTTT.

The sample holds many counts of this clonotype. The chain couples TRBV7-2 to TRBJ2-3; a weak D match, TRBD1 (5 bases). V lost 5 bases and J 0 bases, leaving 9 bases between the germline ends. CDR1 SGHTA and CDR2 FQGNSA come from the germline V gene. The CDR3 consists of 14 residues. The CDR3 loop reads CASSRQISTDTQYF. CDR3 nucleotides: TGTGCCAGCAGCCGACAGATAAGCACAGATACGCAGTATTTT.

In DNA, the CDR3 is TGCGCCAGCAGCCGCGAGTTAGGAGAGACCCAGTACTTC. Its translation: CASSRELGETQYF. This rearrangement joins TRBV5-1 to TRBJ2-5; D not resolved. The CDR3 has 13 residues. Trimming shortened V by 4 bases and J by 4 bases, and 11 bases separated the two germline ends. Per the germline V gene, CDR1 is SGHRS and CDR2 is YFSETQ.

This clonotype was found many times. This chain connects TRBV7-4 to TRBJ1-2; 8 nucleotides match TRBD1. The CDR3 is 13 amino acids. V gave up 3 bases and J gave up 4 bases; unmatched junction bases: 1. In germline, CDR1 is SGHVT, CDR2 SQSDAQ. This CDR3 reads CASSLTGAYGYTF. CDR3 nucleotides: TGTGCCAGCAGCTTGACAGGGGCCTATGGCTACACCTTC.

This clonotype showed up just a few times. The rearrangement links TRBV4-2 to TRBJ1-3; D possibly corresponds to TRBD1 (6 bases). The CDR3 runs to 14 residues. Trimming removed 4 bases from V and 6 bases from J, with 13 bases in between. CDR1 is LGHNA, CDR2 YNFKEQ, per germline. The CDR3 DNA sequence: TGTGCCAGCAGCCTCGGACAGAAAGCAAACACCATATATTTT. Residues: CASSLGQKANTIYF.

The chain joins TRBV4-3 to TRBJ1-6; the D is unclear. Germline V gene data show CDR1 as LGHNA and CDR2 as YSLEER. This CDR3 has 15 residues. The V end lost 0 bases, the J end lost 7 bases, and 10 bases lay between the germline ends. CDR3 in amino acids: CASSQDNGSNSPLHF. The CDR3, as DNA: TGCGCCAGCAGCCAAGATAATGGGTCCAATTCACCCCTCCACTTT.

The chain is built from TRBV20-1 and TRBJ2-1, with TRBD2 matching 10 bases. The CDR3 contains 15 residues. J gave up 10 bases and V 6 bases, and 15 bases lay outside the gene matches. CDR1 is DFQATT, CDR2 SNEGSKA, per germline (reference sequence). CDR3 sequence reads: CSAHKPASGSGEQFF. For the CDR3, the DNA is TGCAGTGCCCATAAACCGGCTAGCGGGAGTGGGGAGCAGTTCTTC.

In this sample, this clonotype turned up a few times. The rearrangement joins TRBV7-8 to TRBJ2-7; weak D call: TRBD1 (7 bases). The CDR3 totals 15 residues. Germline CDR1 reads SGHVS; CDR2 reads FQNEAQ. V dropped 1 base and J dropped 3 bases, with 13 bases sitting between them. For the CDR3, the DNA is TGTGCCAGCAGCTTAGATGGAGGGGGCTACTACGAGCAGTACGTC. Protein sequence: CASSLDGGGYYEQYV.

This clonotype was found many times. This chain connects TRBV7-2 to TRBJ2-4; D is ambiguous. The CDR3 is 17 amino acids. Germline values: CDR1 SGHTA, CDR2 FQGNSA. The ends were cut back, 5 bases at V and 0 bases at J, with 17 bases in the middle. CDR3 region: CASSLTRAILAKNIQYF. In nucleotides, the CDR3 is TGTGCCAGCAGCCTAACCCGAGCGATACTAGCCAAAAACATTCAGTACTTC.

The chain couples TRBV24-1 to TRBJ2-2; 8 bases fit TRBD2. CDR1 and CDR2 from the germline V gene are KGHDR and SFDVKD. The CDR3 contains 15 residues. With 1 base clipped from V and 3 bases from J, the junction kept 0 bases outside the gene matches. CDR3 sequence: CATSDLLADTGELFF. Written as DNA, the CDR3 is TGTGCCACCAGTGATTTACTAGCGGACACCGGGGAGCTGTTTTTT.

V usage is TRBV19 and J usage is TRBJ1-2; 9 bases match TRBD1. V lost 8 bases and J lost 2; bases outside the gene matches: 12. The germline CDR1 and CDR2 sequences are LNHDA and SQIVND (reference sequence). The CDR3 length is 16 residues. The CDR3 is CASLKKTGTGNYGYTF. DNA for the CDR3: TGTGCCAGTCTCAAGAAAACCGGGACAGGGAACTATGGCTACACCTTC.

This clonotype was detected ten times or more. The V call is TRBV7-2, the J call TRBJ2-1, with 12 positions matching TRBD2. V was clipped by 5 bases and J by 4 bases; unmatched bases: 9. This CDR3 comprises 17 residues. Germline values: CDR1 SGHTA, CDR2 FQGNSA. This CDR3 is CASSLRGLAGPYNEQFF. CDR3 DNA: TGTGCCAGCAGCCTCCGAGGACTAGCGGGACCTTACAATGAGCAGTTCTTC.